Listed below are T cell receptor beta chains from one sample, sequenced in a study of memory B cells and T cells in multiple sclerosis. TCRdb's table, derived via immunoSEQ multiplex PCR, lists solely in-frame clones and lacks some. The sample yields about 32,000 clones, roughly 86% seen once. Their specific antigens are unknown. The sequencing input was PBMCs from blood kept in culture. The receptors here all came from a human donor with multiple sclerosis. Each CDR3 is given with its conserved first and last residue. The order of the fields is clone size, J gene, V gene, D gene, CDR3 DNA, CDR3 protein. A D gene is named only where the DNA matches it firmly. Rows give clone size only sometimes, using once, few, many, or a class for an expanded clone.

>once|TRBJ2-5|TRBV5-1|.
TGCGCCAGCAGCTTAGGTTCAGGACTAGGGGGGAGAGAGACCCAGTACTTC
CASSLGSGLGGRETQYF
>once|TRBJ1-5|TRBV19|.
TGTGCCAGTAGTATTTTTGGGGGGCCCAATCAGCCCCAGCATTTT
CASSIFGGPNQPQHF
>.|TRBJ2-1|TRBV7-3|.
TGTGCCAGCAGCTTAGGACGGACCGGGAGTGGGCAGTTCTTC
CASSLGRTGSGQFF
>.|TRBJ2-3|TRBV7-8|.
TGTGCCAGCAGCGGTAGCGGACCAGATACGCAGTATTTT
CASSGSGPDTQYF
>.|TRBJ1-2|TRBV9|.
TGTGCCAGCAGCGTAGGTCACTATGGCTACACCTTC
CASSVGHYGYTF
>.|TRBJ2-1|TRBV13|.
TGTGCCAGCAGCTTCACGGGAAGGAACTCCTACAATGAGCAGTTCTTC
CASSFTGRNSYNEQFF
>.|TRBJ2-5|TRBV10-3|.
TGTGCCATCAGTTTCGGGACACGTGAGACCCAGTACTTC
CAISFGTRETQYF
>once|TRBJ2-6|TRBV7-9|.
TGTGCCAGCAGTGTCCTGACTCCGGCGGCTGGGGCCAACGTCCTGACTTTC
CASSVLTPAAGANVLTF
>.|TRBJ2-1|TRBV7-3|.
TGTGCCAGCAGCTCGCCGTTTTCGGAGCAGTTCTTC
CASSSPFSEQFF
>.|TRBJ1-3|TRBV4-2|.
TGTGCCAGCAGCCCAAATCGGGAGGGAAACACCATATATTTT
CASSPNREGNTIYF
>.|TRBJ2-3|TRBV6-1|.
TGTGCCAGCAGGGCCAGCACAGATACGCAGTATTTT
CASRASTDTQYF
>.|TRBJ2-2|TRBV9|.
TGTGCCAGCAGCGTAGGATATAGGGGAGGAACCGGGGAGCTGTTTTTT
CASSVGYRGGTGELFF
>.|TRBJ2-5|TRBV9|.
TGTGCCAGCAGCGTAGGGGCGGGGAGCCAAGAGACCCAGTACTTC
CASSVGAGSQETQYF
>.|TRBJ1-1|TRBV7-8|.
TGTGCCAGCAGCTTAGGAGCACAGTTCACTGAAGCTTTCTTT
CASSLGAQFTEAFF
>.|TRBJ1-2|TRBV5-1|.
TGCGCCAGCAGCTTGGGGACTCAGGGCAACTATGGCTACACCTTC
CASSLGTQGNYGYTF
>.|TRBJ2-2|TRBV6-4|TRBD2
TGTGCCAGCACGCGGCGGGGGGGCCAGGGCGGGGAGCTGTTTTTT
CASTRRGGQGGELFF
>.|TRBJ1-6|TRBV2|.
TGTGCCAGCAGTGAAGGGGGCCAGGGTTCACCCCTCCACTTT
CASSEGGQGSPLHF
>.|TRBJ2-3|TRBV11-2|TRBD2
TGTGCCAGCAGCTTGAGCGGGGGCACAGATACGCAGTATTTT
CASSLSGGTDTQYF
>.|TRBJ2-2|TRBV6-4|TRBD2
TGTGCCAGCAGACCGTTAGCGGGAGGCTCCGGGGAGCTGTTTTTT
CASRPLAGGSGELFF
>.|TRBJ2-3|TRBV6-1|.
TGTGCCAGCAGTGAACTCGGGACCTACAGCACAGATACGCAGTATTTT
CASSELGTYSTDTQYF
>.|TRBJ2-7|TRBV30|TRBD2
TGTGCCTGGAGGTTAGCGGGATCCTACGAGCAGTACTTC
CAWRLAGSYEQYF
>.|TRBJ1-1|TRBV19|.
TGTGCCAGTAGGAGAGGGAACACTGAAGCTTTCTTT
CASRRGNTEAFF
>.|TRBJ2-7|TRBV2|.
TGTGCCAGCAGTCGGGACCACTCCCTCTACGTGGAGTACTTC
CASSRDHSLYVEYF